Each of the 19 T cell receptor beta chains below was sequenced from the same sample in a study of siplizumab effects on memory and regulatory T cells (dated by TCRdb to about 2019). Library creation used the immunoSEQ multiplex PCR assay. Entries here come from immuneACCESS through TCRdb and include only in-frame sequences with V and J called. Some clones fail to appear in such tables; in the studies checked, an unresolved V gene covers under half of the shortfall, and the cause of the remainder is unknown. In this sample the table shows approximately 110,000 clones, around 92% of which occur a single time. More than 0.65% of the sample goes to the ten largest clones. The sample comprised Tregs sorted from blood. These receptors were obtained from a human donor in good health.

The chain uses TRBV6-5 and TRBJ1-5; perhaps TRBD1 as D (6 bases). V dropped 5 bases and J dropped 7 bases, with 12 bases sitting between them. The CDR3 is made up of 13 amino acids. Germline-derived CDR1 and CDR2 are MNHEY and SVGAGI. The CDR3 spells CASSVQGMQPQHF. CDR3 DNA sequence: TGTGCCAGCAGTGTACAGGGTATGCAGCCCCAGCATTTT.

The genes are TRBV9 and TRBJ2-3, with TRBD2 matching over 7 bases. The V segment lost 2 bases and the J segment 3 bases; nucleotides outside the gene matches: 6. The CDR3 spans 15 residues. Per the germline V gene, CDR1 is SGDLS and CDR2 is YYNGEE. The CDR3 spells CASSVWAGVTDTQYF. The CDR3, as DNA: TGTGCCAGCAGCGTCTGGGCGGGAGTGACAGATACGCAGTATTTT.

The chain is built from TRBV5-5 and TRBJ2-7; 9 positions match TRBD2. The CDR3 sequence is 15 residues long. CDR1 SGHKS and CDR2 YYEKEE come from the germline V gene (reference sequence). The V and J ends lost 4 bases and 4 bases, in that order; junction bases with no gene match: 9. The chain's CDR3 is CASSRQGREGYEQYF. DNA for the CDR3: TGTGCCAGCAGCCGTCAGGGGCGGGAGGGATACGAGCAGTACTTC. Complete variable domain (other parts from reference TRBV5-5 and TRBJ2-7): DAGVTQSPTHLIKTRGQQVTLRCSPISGHKSVSWYQQVLGQGPQFIFQYYEKEERGRGNFPDRFSARQFPNYSSELNVNALLLGDSALYLCASSRQGREGYEQYFGPGTRLTVT.

The genes are TRBV27 and TRBJ2-7; 8 positions match TRBD1. The germline gives CDR1 MNHEY, CDR2 SMNVEV (reference sequence). The CDR3 consists of 16 residues. With V trimmed by 2 bases and J by 3 bases, 9 bases remained unmatched. Here the CDR3 reads CASSLIGRGLVYEQYF. CDR3 DNA: TGTGCCAGCAGTTTAATCGGCAGGGGGCTCGTCTACGAGCAGTACTTC.

The chain recombines TRBV9 with TRBJ2-1; the match to TRBD2 covers 12 bases. After removal of 0 bases from V and 0 bases from J, the junction contained 1 base not matched to a gene. The V gene's germline CDR1 is SGDLS and CDR2 YYNGEE. This CDR3 has 17 residues. In DNA, the CDR3 is TGTGCCAGCAGCGTAGCTAGCGGGAGGGCCTCCTACAATGAGCAGTTCTTC. Its protein is CASSVASGRASYNEQFF. Supplemented by reference TRBV9 and TRBJ2-1, the full variable domain reads DSGVTQTPKHLITATGQRVTLRCSPRSGDLSVYWYQQSLDQGLQFLIQYYNGEERAKGNILERFSAQQFPDLHSELNLSSLELGDSALYFCASSVASGRASYNEQFFGPGTRLTVL.

The gene calls are TRBV10-1 and TRBJ2-7; 9 bases are a match to TRBD1. After removal of 6 bases from V and 6 bases from J, the junction contained 12 bases not matched to a gene. Germline V CDR1 and CDR2: WNHNN, SYGVQD (reference sequence). The CDR3 contains 15 residues. This chain's CDR3 is CASRTGTGPPGEQYF. CDR3 bases: TGCGCCAGCAGGACTGGGACAGGGCCCCCGGGCGAGCAGTACTTC.

V is TRBV2 and J is TRBJ1-1; 8 bases are shared with TRBD1. The germline V gene has CDR1 SNHLY and CDR2 FYNNEI. The CDR3 is made up of 15 amino acids. Germline trimming cut 6 bases from V and 3 bases from J; bases unmatched to any gene: 9. The CDR3 nucleotides are TGTGCCAGCAGCTTCGACAGGGGCGGGTACACTGAAGCTTTCTTT. Encoded protein: CASSFDRGGYTEAFF.

The rearrangement uses TRBV7-6 and TRBJ2-1; D uncertain. The CDR3 contains 12 residues. CDR1 is SGHVS and CDR2 is FNYEAQ in the germline V gene. Trimming pared 4 bases from V and 5 bases from J, leaving 6 bases between. In DNA, the CDR3 is TGTGCCAGCAGCTCACGAAACAATGAGCAGTTCTTC. Its translation is CASSSRNNEQFF.

The rearrangement uses TRBV6-1 and TRBJ2-3; TRBD2 matches at 7 bases. The ends lost 8 bases at V and 1 base at J; junction bases unmatched: 3. Germline lookup yields CDR1 MNHNS and CDR2 SASEGT. The CDR3 covers 13 residues. DNA for the CDR3: TGTGCCAGCGTGCTAGCGGGCACAGATACGCAGTATTTT. Translation: CASVLAGTDTQYF.

CDR3 DNA: TGTGCCAGCTCACCACGTGGCGGTGCCTACAATGAGCAGTTCTTC. Protein sequence: CASSPRGGAYNEQFF. The chain has TRBV18 and TRBJ2-1; D is ambiguous. V lost 1 base and J lost 2, with 9 bases in between. Germline V gives CDR1 KGHSH, CDR2 LQKENI. This CDR3 comprises 15 residues.

The chain links TRBV14 to TRBJ1-1; D remains ambiguous. Trimming cost V 6 bases and J 3 bases, with 5 bases left between them. Germline CDR1 SGHDN, CDR2 FVKESK. There are 11 residues in the CDR3. Here the CDR3 reads CASRKDTEAFF. The CDR3 DNA reads TGTGCCAGCAGAAAAGACACTGAAGCTTTCTTT.

The chain links TRBV11-2 to TRBJ2-1, with D hard to call. From germline, CDR1 is SGHAT and CDR2 FQNNGV. V lost 1 base and J lost 2, with 12 bases in between. The CDR3 loop spans 16 amino acids. CDR3 loop: CASSLANIGPYNEQFF. In DNA form, the CDR3 reads TGTGCCAGCAGCTTAGCAAACATCGGCCCCTACAATGAGCAGTTCTTC.

This clone has just one count. The V gene is TRBV19, the J gene TRBJ1-1; D may be TRBD1 (5 bases). From germline, CDR1 is LNHDA and CDR2 SQIVND (reference sequence). Trimming took 7 bases from V and 5 from J, leaving 17 bases between them. The CDR3 extends over 14 amino acids. The CDR3 spells CASTPLGGRTEAFF. CDR3 nucleotides: TGTGCCAGTACCCCTCTGGGGGGAAGGACTGAAGCTTTCTTT.

This clone was counted once. The chain has TRBV10-2 and TRBJ2-7, with 7 nucleotides matching TRBD1. Germline V gives CDR1 WSHSY, CDR2 SAAADI. The length of the CDR3 is 15 residues. With V trimmed by 7 bases and J by 2 bases, 11 bases remained unmatched. CDR3 DNA sequence: TGCGCCAGCATTGGTTCGGACAGGCCTACCTACGAGCAGTACTTC. Residues: CASIGSDRPTYEQYF.

The J gene is TRBJ2-1, the V gene TRBV5-6; 8 bases match TRBD1. J lost 4 bases, V lost 4 bases, and 10 bases had no gene match. The CDR3 totals 16 residues. The germline gives CDR1 SGHDT, CDR2 YYEEEE. CDR3: CASSPVTGGQYNEQFF. For the CDR3, the DNA is TGTGCCAGCAGCCCGGTCACAGGGGGTCAGTACAATGAGCAGTTCTTC.

This clone is medium-sized in the sample. The chain is built from TRBV4-1 and TRBJ2-1; D is ambiguous. This CDR3 contains 16 residues. Germline CDR1 and CDR2: MGHRA and YSYEKL. With 0 bases removed from V and 0 bases from J, the gap between germline ends came to 9 bases. This chain's CDR3 is CASSQEAQSSYNEQFF. The CDR3 DNA sequence: TGCGCCAGCAGCCAAGAGGCCCAGAGCTCCTACAATGAGCAGTTCTTC.

DNA for the CDR3: TGTGCCAGCATCCCGGGACTAGCGTTCTACGAGCAGTACTTC. Translation gives CASIPGLAFYEQYF. This chain uses TRBV6-1 with TRBJ2-5; 10 nucleotides agree with TRBD2. Matching the DNA end better, TRBJ2-7 makes the J call doubtful. The CDR3 is 14 amino acids. The germline gives CDR1 MNHNS, CDR2 SASEGT.

The rearrangement joins TRBV2 to TRBJ2-1, with TRBD2 identical over 11 bases. Germline lookup yields CDR1 SNHLY and CDR2 FYNNEI. Germline trimming cut 6 bases from V and 5 bases from J; bases unmatched to any gene: 6. CDR3 length: 15 amino acids. CDR3 amino acids: CASRFGTSGNNEQFF. The CDR3 coding sequence is TGTGCCAGCAGATTCGGGACTAGCGGAAACAATGAGCAGTTCTTC. Complete variable domain (other parts from reference TRBV2 and TRBJ2-1): EPEVTQTPSHQVTQMGQEVILRCVPISNHLYFYWYRQILGQKVEFLVSFYNNEISEKSEIFDDQFSVERPDGSNFTLKIRSTKLEDSAMYFCASRFGTSGNNEQFFGPGTRLTVL.

The chain is built from TRBV7-9 and TRBJ1-2; unclear D gene. Deletions cut 5 bases from V and 5 bases from J, with 9 bases between. Germline CDR1 SEHNR, CDR2 FQNEAQ (reference sequence). The CDR3 is made up of 12 amino acids. The CDR3 DNA is TGTGCCAGCAGCCCCGGCCAATATGGCTACACCTTC. It is translated as CASSPGQYGYTF.